This TCR beta chain was captured in a study of T cell responses to AZD1222 COVID-19 vaccine. As concerns this clone: The antigen remains undetermined.

In germline, CDR1 is SGDLS, CDR2 YYNGEE. This CDR3 region has 15 residues. V lost 0 bases, J lost 8 bases, and 7 bases stayed unmatched. Study-wide findings and caveats: Two doses of AZD1222 preceded a rise in Spike-specific TCR breadth and depth. Spike was spanned by vaccine-associated CD4 TCRs, with dominance at 160-218 and 743-854. The donor group comprised mostly white British people and more females; the analysis possibly underestimated clonal diversity.

The protocol was immunoSEQ multiplex PCR, while the TCRdb copy is restricted to in-frame clones and leaves out a portion. The sample includes 110,000 or so clones, roughly 87% of them seen just once. The sequencing used peripheral blood, collected 28 days after the second AZD1222 dose. This chain links TRBV9 with TRBJ2-1; TRBD1 agrees at 8 bases. The sequence derives from an adult who received the AZD1222 COVID-19 vaccine. As DNA, the CDR3 is TGTGCCAGCAGCGTAGCAGGGGGCCCCGTCGATGAGCAGTTCTTC. The encoded protein is CASSVAGGPVDEQFF.